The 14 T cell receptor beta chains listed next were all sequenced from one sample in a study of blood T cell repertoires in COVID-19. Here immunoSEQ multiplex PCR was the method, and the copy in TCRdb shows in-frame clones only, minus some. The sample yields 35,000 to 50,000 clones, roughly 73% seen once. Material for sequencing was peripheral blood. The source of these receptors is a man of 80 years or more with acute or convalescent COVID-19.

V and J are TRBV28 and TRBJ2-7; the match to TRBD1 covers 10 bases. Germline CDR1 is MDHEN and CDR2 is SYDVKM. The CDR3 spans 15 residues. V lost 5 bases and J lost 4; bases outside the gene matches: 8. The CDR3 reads CASSIPGQGKYEQYF. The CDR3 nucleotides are TGTGCCAGCAGTATCCCGGGACAGGGGAAATACGAGCAGTACTTC.

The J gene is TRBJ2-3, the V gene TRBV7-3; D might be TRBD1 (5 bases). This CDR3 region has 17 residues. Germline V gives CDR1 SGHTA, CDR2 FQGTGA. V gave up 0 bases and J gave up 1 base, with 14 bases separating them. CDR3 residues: CASSLTGRGVRTDTQYF. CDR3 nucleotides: TGTGCCAGCAGCTTAACGGGGCGTGGGGTCCGCACAGATACGCAGTATTTT.

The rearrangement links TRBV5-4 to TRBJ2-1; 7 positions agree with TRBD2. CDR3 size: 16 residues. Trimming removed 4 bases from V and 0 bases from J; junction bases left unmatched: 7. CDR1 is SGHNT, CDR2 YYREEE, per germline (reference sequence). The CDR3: CASSGSSGNSYNEQFF. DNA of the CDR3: TGTGCCAGCAGCGGTTCTAGCGGTAACTCCTACAATGAGCAGTTCTTC.

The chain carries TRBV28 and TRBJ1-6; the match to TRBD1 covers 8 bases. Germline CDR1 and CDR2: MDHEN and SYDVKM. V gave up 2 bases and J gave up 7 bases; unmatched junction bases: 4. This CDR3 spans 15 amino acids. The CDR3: CASSLTTGGNSPLHF. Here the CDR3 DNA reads TGTGCCAGCAGTTTAACAACAGGGGGAAATTCACCCCTCCACTTT.

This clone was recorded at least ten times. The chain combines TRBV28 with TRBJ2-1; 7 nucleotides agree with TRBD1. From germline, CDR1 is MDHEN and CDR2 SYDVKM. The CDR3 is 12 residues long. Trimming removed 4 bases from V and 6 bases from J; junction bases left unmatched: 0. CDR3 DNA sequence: TGTGCCAGCAGTTCAGGGGGCAATGAGCAGTTCTTC. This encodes CASSSGGNEQFF.

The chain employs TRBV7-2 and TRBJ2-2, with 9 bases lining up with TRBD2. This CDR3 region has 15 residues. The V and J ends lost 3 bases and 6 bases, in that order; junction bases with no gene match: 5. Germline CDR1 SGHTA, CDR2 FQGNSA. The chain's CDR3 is CASSLAGGPAGELFF. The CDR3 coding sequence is TGTGCCAGCAGCTTGGCGGGAGGGCCGGCCGGGGAGCTGTTTTTT.

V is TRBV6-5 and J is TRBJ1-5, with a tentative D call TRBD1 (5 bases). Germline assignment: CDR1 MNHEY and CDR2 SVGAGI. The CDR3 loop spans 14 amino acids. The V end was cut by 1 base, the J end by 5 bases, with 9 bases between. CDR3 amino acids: CASSYLGPDQPQHF. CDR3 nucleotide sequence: TGTGCCAGCAGTTACTTGGGGCCCGATCAGCCCCAGCATTTT.

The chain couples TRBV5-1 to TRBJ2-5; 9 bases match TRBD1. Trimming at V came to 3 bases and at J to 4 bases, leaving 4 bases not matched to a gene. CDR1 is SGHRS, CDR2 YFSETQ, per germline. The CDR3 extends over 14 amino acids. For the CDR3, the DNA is TGCGCCAGCAGCTGGGGGACAGGGAGAGAGACCCAGTACTTC. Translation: CASSWGTGRETQYF.

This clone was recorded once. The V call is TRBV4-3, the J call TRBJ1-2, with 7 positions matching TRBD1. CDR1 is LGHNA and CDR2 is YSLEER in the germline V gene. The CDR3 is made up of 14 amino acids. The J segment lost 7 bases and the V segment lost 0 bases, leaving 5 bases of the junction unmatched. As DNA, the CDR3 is TGCGCCAGCAGCCAAGACAGGGGGGAGAGTGGCTACACCTTC. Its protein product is CASSQDRGESGYTF.

The CDR3, as DNA: TGTGCCAGTAGTAGCCATGGGGGGGGTAGCACCGGGGAGCTGTTTTTT. This translates into CASSSHGGGSTGELFF. The chain combines TRBV19 with TRBJ2-2; 7 bases line up with TRBD2. The germline CDR1 and CDR2 sequences are LNHDA and SQIVND (reference sequence). V lost 4 bases, J lost 4 bases, and 9 bases stayed unmatched. This CDR3 has 16 residues. Looking up the rest from reference TRBV19 and TRBJ2-2 gives the full variable domain: DGGITQSPKYLFRKEGQNVTLSCEQNLNHDAMYWYRQDPGQGLRLIYYSQIVNDFQKGDIAEGYSVSREKKESFPLTVTSAQKNPTAFYLCASSSHGGGSTGELFFGEGSRLTVL.

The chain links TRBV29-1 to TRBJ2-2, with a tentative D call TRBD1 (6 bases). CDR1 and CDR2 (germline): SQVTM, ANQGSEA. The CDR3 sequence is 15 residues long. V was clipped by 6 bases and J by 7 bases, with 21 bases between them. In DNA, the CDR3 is TGCAGCGTCCGGACAGTCGGAAACTCCGGCGGGGAGCTGTTTTTT. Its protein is CSVRTVGNSGGELFF.

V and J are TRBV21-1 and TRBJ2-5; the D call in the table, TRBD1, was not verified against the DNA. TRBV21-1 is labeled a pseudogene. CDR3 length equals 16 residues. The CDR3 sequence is CASSKDGDRGSATQYF. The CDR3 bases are TGTGCCAGCAGCAAAGATGGGGACAGGGGATCCGCGACCCAGTACTTC.

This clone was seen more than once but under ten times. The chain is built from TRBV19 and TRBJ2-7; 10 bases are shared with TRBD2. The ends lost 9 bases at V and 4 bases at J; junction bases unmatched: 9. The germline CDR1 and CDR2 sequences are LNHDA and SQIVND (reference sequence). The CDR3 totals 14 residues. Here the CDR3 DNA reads TGTGCCAGCGGCACTAGCGGGGTATTTTACGAGCAGTACTTC. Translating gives CASGTSGVFYEQYF. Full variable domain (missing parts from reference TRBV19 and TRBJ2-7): DGGITQSPKYLFRKEGQNVTLSCEQNLNHDAMYWYRQDPGQGLRLIYYSQIVNDFQKGDIAEGYSVSREKKESFPLTVTSAQKNPTAFYLCASGTSGVFYEQYFGPGTRLTVT.

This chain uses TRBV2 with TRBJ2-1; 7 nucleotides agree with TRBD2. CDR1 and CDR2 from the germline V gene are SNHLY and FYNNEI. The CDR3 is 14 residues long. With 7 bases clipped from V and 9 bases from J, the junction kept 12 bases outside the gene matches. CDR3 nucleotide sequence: TGTGCCAGCACCCTATGGTCAAGCGGGGCTGAGCAGTTCTTC. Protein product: CASTLWSSGAEQFF.